This T cell receptor beta chain came from a study of T-cell reconstitution after alpha-beta-depleted transplantation in children. Regarding the study as a whole: T-cell counts and diversity were attributed mostly to newly produced T cells one year after transplant.

Preparation of the TCRbeta library involved a method that used unique molecular identifiers. A single record per CDR3 protein comes from TCRdb applying MiXCR to the PCR reads. The sample has about 830,000 distinct CDR3 sequences; approximately 15% are singletons. Per the germline V gene, CDR1 is SGHRS and CDR2 is YFSETQ. The CDR3 length is 15 residues. With 2 bases clipped from V and 4 bases from J, the junction kept 1 base outside the gene matches. This clonotype was seen only a few times. Its antigen is currently unknown. This chain connects TRBV5-1 to TRBJ2-3, with 13 bases identical to TRBD2. Sequenced here: PBMCs, mostly from graft donor cells, sampled 360 days after TCRalphabeta/CD19-depleted stem cell transplant. This TCR came from a male patient younger than 18 who had a stem cell transplant for acute lymphoblastic leukemia, so the T cells may come from the graft donor. The CDR3 DNA follows: TGCGCCAGCAGCTTCGGACTAGCGGGAGCAGATACGCAGTATTTT. It yields the protein CASSFGLAGADTQYF.